This T cell receptor beta chain was identified in a study of molecular identifiers for immune sequencing clone quantification. Libraries used roughly 18,000 to 1,000,000 sorted naive CD8 T cells and 10%, 30% or 50% RNA input. TCRdb ran MiXCR on the PCR reads and lists one entry per CDR3 protein. Here the sample spans under 350,000 distinct CDR3 sequences, over 20% being singletons. Note on this clonotype: The antigen remains unidentified.

V was cut by 6 bases and J by 3 bases, with 12 bases left in between. CDR3 length: 13 residues. Germline V gives CDR1 MNHEY, CDR2 SVGEGT. Study-level points and caveats: Spiked Jurkat TCR RNA equivalent to one cell reportedly surfaced among approximately 1.1 million naive cells.

What was sequenced was naive CD8+ T cells from blood, with Jurkat cell RNA spiked in. Sample subset: FACS-sorted CD8+CD4-CCR7+CD45RA+ naive T cells. The rearrangement links TRBV6-2 or TRBV6-3 to TRBJ2-7; D call uncertain. The origin of this receptor is a human donor in good health. Some libraries in this study had Jurkat cell RNA spiked in. DNA of the CDR3: TGTGCCAGCAGCCACGGGCCGTACTACGAGCAGTACTTC. Translation: CASSHGPYYEQYF.